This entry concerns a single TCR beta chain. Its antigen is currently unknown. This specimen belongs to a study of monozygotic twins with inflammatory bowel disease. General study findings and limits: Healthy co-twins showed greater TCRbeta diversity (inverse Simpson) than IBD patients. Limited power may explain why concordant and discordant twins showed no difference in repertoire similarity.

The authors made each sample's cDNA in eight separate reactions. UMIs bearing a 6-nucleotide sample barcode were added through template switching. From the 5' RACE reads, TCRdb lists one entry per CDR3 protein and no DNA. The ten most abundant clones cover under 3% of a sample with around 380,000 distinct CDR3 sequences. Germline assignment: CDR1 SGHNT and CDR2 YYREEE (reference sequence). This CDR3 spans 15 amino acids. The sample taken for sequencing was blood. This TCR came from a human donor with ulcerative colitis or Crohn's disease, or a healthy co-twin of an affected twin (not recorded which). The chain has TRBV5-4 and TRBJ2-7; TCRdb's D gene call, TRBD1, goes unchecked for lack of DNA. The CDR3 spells CASSSGTDYSYEQYF.